The rows below give T cell receptor beta chains drawn from one sample of a study of tumor-infiltrating lymphocytes in primary liver carcinoma. A single record per CDR3 protein comes from TCRdb applying MiXCR to the multiplex PCR reads. The table shows under 200,000 distinct CDR3 sequences, with 85% occurring only once. The material sequenced was tumor tissue from primary liver carcinoma. The receptors originated from a man aged 40-49 years with primary liver carcinoma and hepatitis B virus infection. Both conserved end residues are part of each CDR3. D genes are given only for firm matches. The listing skips clone size in some rows; elsewhere it reads once, few, many or a size class.

D | J | V | size | DNA | CDR3
. | TRBJ1-1 | TRBV6-5 | . | TGTACCAGCAGCTACTCGATTGGGGGCGGAGCTGAAGCTTTATTT | CTSSYSIGGGAEALF
. | TRBJ2-3 | TRBV10-2 | . | TGCGCTAGGAGCGCCACAGATACGCAGTATTTT | CARSATDTQYF
. | TRBJ2-2 | TRBV5-6 | once | TGTGCCAACAGCTTGCCCTATGACAAGTACACCGGGGAGCTGTTTTTT | CANSLPYDKYTGELFF
. | TRBJ2-3 | TRBV29-1 | . | TGCAGCTTTGGGGGCGGGGCCGGCATCACAGGTACGCAGTATTTT | CSFGGGAGITGTQYF
. | TRBJ1-5 | TRBV12-3/TRBV12-4 | . | TGTACCAGCAGTTTAGTGCCTGATAATCAGCCCCAGCATTTT | CTSSLVPDNQPQHF
. | TRBJ1-1 | TRBV5-4 | . | TGTGTCAGCAGTTTAGGAGCAGGCCACACTGAAGCTTTCTTT | CVSSLGAGHTEAFF
. | TRBJ2-7 | TRBV5-5 | . | TGTGCCAGCAACCAATCACCGAACGTCTACGAGCAGTACTTC | CASNQSPNVYEQYF
. | TRBJ2-5 | TRBV11-2 | . | TGCGCCAGAAGCCCCCGGTCAACCCCAGGAATGACCCAGTACTTC | CARSPRSTPGMTQYF
. | TRBJ1-2 | TRBV4-2 | . | TGTGCCAGTAGCCAAGATCGTCAAGGGAACTATGACTACACCTTC | CASSQDRQGNYDYTF
. | TRBJ2-3 | TRBV5-4 | . | TGTGCCAGCAGCTCCCTACAGACAGATACGCAGTATTTT | CASSSLQTDTQYF
. | TRBJ2-2 | TRBV5-4 | . | TGTACCAGCAGCTTGGTGAGTGGGAGCAACACCTGGGAGCTGTTTTTT | CTSSLVSGSNTWELFF
TRBD1 | TRBJ2-3 | TRBV29-1 | . | TGCTGCGTTGAGGGACAGGGTAGTTCAGATACGCAGTATTTT | CCVEGQGSSDTQYF
. | TRBJ2-6 | TRBV2 | . | TGTGCCATTAGAGGGGCGAGGGCCAACGTCCTGACTTTC | CAIRGARANVLTF
TRBD1 | TRBJ2-3 | TRBV29-1 | . | TGCAGCGTCGAAACAGGGGACGTCACAGAAACGCAGTATTTT | CSVETGDVTETQYF
TRBD2 | TRBJ2-1 | TRBV5-4 | . | TGTGCCAGCAGCGGACTAGCGGCAAGCTCCTACAATGAACAGTCCTTC | CASSGLAASSYNEQSF
. | TRBJ2-3 | TRBV12-3/TRBV12-4 | . | TGTGCCAGCAATTTAACCCAGGGTCCTAATCAGCCCCAGTATTTT | CASNLTQGPNQPQYF
TRBD1 | TRBJ1-5 | TRBV30 | . | TGTGCCTGGGGGGGACAGGAGCGGACTCAGTCCCAGCATTTT | CAWGGQERTQSQHF
TRBD2 | TRBJ2-3 | TRBV4-1 | . | TGCGCCAGCAACCAAGATGCGGGAGGGTCGGGAGATACGCAGTATTTT | CASNQDAGGSGDTQYF
. | TRBJ1-4 | TRBV5-4 | . | TGTGTCAGCAGCTTTACCGTGACAGCAAATGAAAAACTGTTTTTT | CVSSFTVTANEKLFF
TRBD1 | TRBJ2-7 | TRBV5-4 | . | TGTGCCAGCAGCTTGGGCCCCGGGACAGGGAGATACGAGCGGTACTTT | CASSLGPGTGRYERYF
. | TRBJ2-3 | TRBV29-1 | . | TGCAGCGTTGTTTCGGGAGCAGATATGCACTATTTT | CSVVSGADMHYF
. | TRBJ1-4 | TRBV25-1 | . | TGTACCAGCAGTGATCCCGGCGCCTATAATGAAAAACTGTTTTTT | CTSSDPGAYNEKLFF
TRBD1 | TRBJ1-5 | TRBV29-1 | . | TGCATCGCAGCGACAGGGAGTAAAAGTCAGCCCCAGCATTTT | CIAATGSKSQPQHF
. | TRBJ1-6 | TRBV6-5 | . | TGTGCCAGCAGAAAATCACCCGAGGGTAACTCACCCTTCCACTTT | CASRKSPEGNSPFHF
TRBD2 | TRBJ2-2 | TRBV5-4 | . | TGTGCCAGCAGTGATCCGGGACTAGCGGGTTTCGCGGACACCGGGGAGCTATTTTTT | CASSDPGLAGFADTGELFF
TRBD2 | TRBJ2-1 | TRBV29-1 | . | TGCAGCGTCCAAACGACTAGCGGCAATGATCAGTTCTTC | CSVQTTSGNDQFF
. | TRBJ2-1 | TRBV28 | many | TGTGCCAGCAGTTTTGAGCTGAATGAGCAGTTCTTC | CASSFELNEQFF
. | TRBJ1-5 | TRBV6-2/TRBV6-3 | . | TGTGCCAGCGGTTACGGCATCTATCAGCCCCAGCATTTT | CASGYGIYQPQHF
TRBD2 | TRBJ2-3 | TRBV29-1 | medium-sized | TGCAGCGTTGAGGGTAGCGGGAACGCAGATACGCAGTATTTT | CSVEGSGNADTQYF
. | TRBJ2-7 | TRBV29-1 | . | TGCAGCATTGCCGGACCTGACAGGAATCACTACGAGCAGTACTTC | CSIAGPDRNHYEQYF
TRBD1 | TRBJ1-1 | TRBV2 | few | TGTGCCAGCGGGACAGGGGTAACTGAAGCTTTCTTT | CASGTGVTEAFF
TRBD2 | TRBJ2-3 | TRBV6-1 | . | TGTGCCAGCAGTGAATGCGGGAGCTCAGATATGCAGTGTTTT | CASSECGSSDMQCF
. | TRBJ2-3 | TRBV13 | . | TGTGCCAGCGGCACCAGGGTTATTTCAGATACACAGTATTTT | CASGTRVISDTQYF
. | TRBJ1-2 | TRBV28 | . | TGTGCCGGCACCACGGGGCAGTTATATGGCTACACCTTC | CAGTTGQLYGYTF
. | TRBJ2-3 | TRBV29-1 | once | TGCAACGTTGTCCTAACCACAGATACGCAGTATTTT | CNVVLTTDTQYF
. | TRBJ2-1 | TRBV29-1 | . | TGCAGCATCCAAACCACTAACGGCAATGAGCAGTTCTTC | CSIQTTNGNEQFF
. | TRBJ2-1 | TRBV6-1 | . | TGTGCCAGCTGTGTGTGGGGGGTCGAGCAGTTCTTC | CASCVWGVEQFF
. | TRBJ2-7 | TRBV6-1 | . | TGTGCCAGCAGTTACACGCTGATAACGGGTTACCGTGAGCAGTACTTC | CASSYTLITGYREQYF
. | TRBJ1-6 | TRBV11-1 | once | TGTCCCAGCAGCCGGACAATGGTTTCAGCCCTCCACTTT | CPSSRTMVSALHF
TRBD2 | TRBJ2-7 | TRBV4-1 | . | TGCGCCAGAAGCCAGGAGAGGACTAGCGGGAGTATTTACGAGCAGTACTTC | CARSQERTSGSIYEQYF
TRBD2 | TRBJ2-1 | TRBV5-4 | . | TGTGCCAGCAGCCTTGGAGTAGCGGGAGAAGATGAGCAGTTATTC | CASSLGVAGEDEQLF
. | TRBJ2-6 | TRBV28 | . | TGTGCCAGCAGCCATTCTTTGGGGGGCGCTGGGGCCAACGTTCTGACTTTC | CASSHSLGGAGANVLTF
. | TRBJ1-2 | TRBV4-2 | . | TGTGCCAGCAGCCAAGATGTCCAGGCTACCTATGGCTACAGCTTC | CASSQDVQATYGYSF
. | TRBJ1-2 | TRBV10-3 | . | TGTGCCATCAGCGAGGTTTCGTCCCAGGAAGTCTATGTCTACACTTTC | CAISEVSSQEVYVYTF
. | TRBJ2-1 | TRBV5-5 | . | TGTGCCAGCAGTAACCGAACGGGCAATGAGCAGTTCTTC | CASSNRTGNEQFF
TRBD2 | TRBJ2-1 | TRBV6-6 | . | TGTGCCAGCAGTAACTCGAATGGGCTAGCGGCCTCTTACAATGAGCAGTTCTTC | CASSNSNGLAASYNEQFF
. | TRBJ2-7 | TRBV6-1 | . | TGTACCAGCAGTGAGGCGCGGGTTTCCTACGAGCAGTACTTC | CTSSEARVSYEQYF
TRBD2 | TRBJ2-2 | TRBV5-1 | . | TGCGCCAGCAACCGACTAGCGTTAAACACCGGGGAGCTGTTTTTT | CASNRLALNTGELFF
. | TRBJ2-1 | TRBV11-1 | . | TGTACCAGTAGCTCCTCTTCTGTCCTCTCCTACAATGAGCAGTTCTTC | CTSSSSSVLSYNEQFF
TRBD1 | TRBJ1-5 | TRBV12-3/TRBV12-4 | once | TGTGTTAGTAGTACCGGGGACAGGCTTAGCAATCATCCCCAGCATTTT | CVSSTGDRLSNHPQHF
. | TRBJ2-7 | TRBV4-3 | . | TGCGCCAGCAACCAAGATTTTGGGAGGACATCGGACGAGCAATACTTC | CASNQDFGRTSDEQYF
. | TRBJ2-1 | TRBV5-4 | . | TGTGCAAGCAGCCCGGACTCCTACAATGAGCAGTTCTTC | CASSPDSYNEQFF
. | TRBJ1-1 | TRBV6-1 | many | TGTGCCAGCAGTGAACATCAGGGGCGCGGGAACACTGAAGCTTTCTTT | CASSEHQGRGNTEAFF
. | TRBJ1-1 | TRBV6-6 | . | TGTGCCAGCAGTATTCCGTCGGGGCGGGACATTGAAGCTTTCTTT | CASSIPSGRDIEAFF
. | TRBJ2-1 | TRBV6-1 | . | TGTGCCAGCAGTGTCAAACTAACGTACAATGAGCAGTTGTTC | CASSVKLTYNEQLF